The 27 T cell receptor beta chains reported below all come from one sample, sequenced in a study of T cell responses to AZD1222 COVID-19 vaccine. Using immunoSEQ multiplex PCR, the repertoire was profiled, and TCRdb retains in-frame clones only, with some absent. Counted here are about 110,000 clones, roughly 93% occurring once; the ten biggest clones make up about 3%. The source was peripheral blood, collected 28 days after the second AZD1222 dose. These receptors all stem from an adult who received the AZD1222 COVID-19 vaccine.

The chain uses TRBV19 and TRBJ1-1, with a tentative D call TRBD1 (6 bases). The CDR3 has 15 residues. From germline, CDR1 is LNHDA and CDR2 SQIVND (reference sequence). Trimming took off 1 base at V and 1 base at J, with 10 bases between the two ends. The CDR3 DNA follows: TGTGCCAGTAGTATAGGGACAGAGGCGAACACTGAAGCTTTCTTT. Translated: CASSIGTEANTEAFF.

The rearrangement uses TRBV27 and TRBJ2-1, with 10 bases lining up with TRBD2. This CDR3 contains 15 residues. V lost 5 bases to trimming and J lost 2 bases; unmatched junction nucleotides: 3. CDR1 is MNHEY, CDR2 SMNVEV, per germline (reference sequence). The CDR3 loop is CASSLAGVAYNEQFF. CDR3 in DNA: TGTGCCAGCAGTCTAGCGGGGGTCGCCTACAATGAGCAGTTCTTC.

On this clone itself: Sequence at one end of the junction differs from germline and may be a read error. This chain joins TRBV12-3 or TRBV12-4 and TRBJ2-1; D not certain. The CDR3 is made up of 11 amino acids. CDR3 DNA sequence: TGTGCCAGCAGTTTGTTTGGCGAGGTAGTCTTC. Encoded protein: CASSLFGEVVF.

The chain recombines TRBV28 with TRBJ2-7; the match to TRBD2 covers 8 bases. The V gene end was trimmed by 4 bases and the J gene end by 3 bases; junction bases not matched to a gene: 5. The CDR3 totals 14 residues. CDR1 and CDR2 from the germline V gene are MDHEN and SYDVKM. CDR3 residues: CASSWASGFYEQYF. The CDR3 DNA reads TGTGCCAGCAGTTGGGCTAGCGGGTTCTACGAGCAGTACTTC.

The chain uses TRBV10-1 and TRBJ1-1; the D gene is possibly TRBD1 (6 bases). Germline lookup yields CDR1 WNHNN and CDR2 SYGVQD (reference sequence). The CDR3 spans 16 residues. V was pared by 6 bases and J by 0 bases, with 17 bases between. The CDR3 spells CASSAGGATVNTEAFF. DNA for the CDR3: TGCGCCAGCAGCGCTGGGGGGGCGACAGTGAACACTGAAGCTTTCTTT.

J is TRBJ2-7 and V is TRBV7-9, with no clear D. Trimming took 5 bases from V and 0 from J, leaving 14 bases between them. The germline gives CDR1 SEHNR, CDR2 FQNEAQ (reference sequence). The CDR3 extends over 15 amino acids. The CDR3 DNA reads TGTGCCAGCAGCCCCGGGCTAGAGAACTCCTACGAGCAGTACTTC. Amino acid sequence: CASSPGLENSYEQYF.

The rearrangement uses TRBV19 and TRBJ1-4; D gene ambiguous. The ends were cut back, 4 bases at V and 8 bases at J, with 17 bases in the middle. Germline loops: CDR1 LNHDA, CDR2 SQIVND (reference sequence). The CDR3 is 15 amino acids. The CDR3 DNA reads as TGTGCCAGTAGTAGATCGGGGATAGATTGGGAAAAACTGTTTTTT. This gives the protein CASSRSGIDWEKLFF.

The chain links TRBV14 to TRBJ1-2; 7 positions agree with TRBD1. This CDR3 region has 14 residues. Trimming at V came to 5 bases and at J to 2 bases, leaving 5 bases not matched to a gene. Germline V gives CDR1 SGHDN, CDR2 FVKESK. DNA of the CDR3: TGTGCCAGCAGCAGCGGGACAGAGAACTATGGCTACACCTTC. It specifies CASSSGTENYGYTF.

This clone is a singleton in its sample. The CDR3 spells CASSQTQGRKLFF. The CDR3 DNA is TGTGCCAGCAGCCAAACACAGGGAAGGAAACTGTTTTTT. The V and J genes are TRBV3-1 (or the pseudogene TRBV3-2) and TRBJ1-4, with a weak D call TRBD1 (6 bases). Trimming took off 2 bases at V and 11 bases at J, with 12 bases between the two ends. The CDR3 spans 13 residues. Germline V gene data show CDR1 as LGHDT and CDR2 as YNNKEL (reference sequence).

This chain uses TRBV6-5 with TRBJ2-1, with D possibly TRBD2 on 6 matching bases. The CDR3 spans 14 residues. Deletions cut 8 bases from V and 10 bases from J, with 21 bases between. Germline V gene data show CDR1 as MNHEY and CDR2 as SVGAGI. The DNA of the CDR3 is TGTGCCAGCCTAATTAGCGGACTGGCAAGGGAGCAGTTCTTC. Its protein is CASLISGLAREQFF.

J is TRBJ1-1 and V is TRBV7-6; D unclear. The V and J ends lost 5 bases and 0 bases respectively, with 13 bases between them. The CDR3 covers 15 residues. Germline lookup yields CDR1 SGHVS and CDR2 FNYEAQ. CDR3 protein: CASSLQGRLNTEAFF. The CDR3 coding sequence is TGTGCCAGCAGCCTTCAAGGGAGGTTGAACACTGAAGCTTTCTTT.

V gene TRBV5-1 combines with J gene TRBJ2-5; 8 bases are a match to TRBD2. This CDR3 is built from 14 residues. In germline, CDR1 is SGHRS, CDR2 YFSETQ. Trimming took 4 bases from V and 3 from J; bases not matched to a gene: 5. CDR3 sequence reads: CASSASGREETQYF. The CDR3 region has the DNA TGCGCCAGCAGCGCTAGCGGGCGAGAAGAGACCCAGTACTTC.

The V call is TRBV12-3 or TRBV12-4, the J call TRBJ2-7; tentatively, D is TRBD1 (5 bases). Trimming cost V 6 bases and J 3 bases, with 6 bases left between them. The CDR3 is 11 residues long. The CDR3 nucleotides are TGTGCCAGCAGCCAGGGCTACGAGCAGTACTTC. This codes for CASSQGYEQYF.

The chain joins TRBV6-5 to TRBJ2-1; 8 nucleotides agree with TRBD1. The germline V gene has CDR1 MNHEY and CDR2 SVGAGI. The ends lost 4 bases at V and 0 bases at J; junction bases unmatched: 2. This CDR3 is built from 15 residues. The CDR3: CASSFDRGSYNEQFF. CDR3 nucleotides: TGTGCCAGCAGTTTCGACAGGGGCTCCTACAATGAGCAGTTCTTC.

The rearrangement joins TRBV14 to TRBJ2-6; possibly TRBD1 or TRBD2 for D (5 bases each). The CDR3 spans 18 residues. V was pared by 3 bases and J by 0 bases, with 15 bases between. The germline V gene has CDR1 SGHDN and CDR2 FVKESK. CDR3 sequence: CASSHLRGYFSGANVLTF. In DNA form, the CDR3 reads TGTGCCAGCAGCCACTTGAGGGGTTATTTCTCTGGGGCCAACGTCCTGACTTTC.

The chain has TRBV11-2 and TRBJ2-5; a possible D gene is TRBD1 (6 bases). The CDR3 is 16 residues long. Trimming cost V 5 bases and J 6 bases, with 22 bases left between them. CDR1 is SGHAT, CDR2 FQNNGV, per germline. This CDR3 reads CASSRGTGQQGQTQYF. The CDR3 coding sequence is TGTGCCAGCAGCCGGGGTACCGGACAACAGGGACAGACCCAGTACTTC.

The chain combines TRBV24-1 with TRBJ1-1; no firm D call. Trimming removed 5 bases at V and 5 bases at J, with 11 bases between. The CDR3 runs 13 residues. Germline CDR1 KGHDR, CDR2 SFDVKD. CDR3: CATSAGDWTEAFF. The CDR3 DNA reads TGTGCCACCAGTGCAGGTGATTGGACTGAAGCTTTCTTT.

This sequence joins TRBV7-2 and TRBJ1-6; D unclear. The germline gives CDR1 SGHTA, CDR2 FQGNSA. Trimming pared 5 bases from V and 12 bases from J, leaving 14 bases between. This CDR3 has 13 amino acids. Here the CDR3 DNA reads TGTGCCAGCAGCCTGCCCCCCGGAGGACCCCTCCACTTT. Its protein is CASSLPPGGPLHF.

CDR3 region: CASSVREYDNEQFF. DNA of the CDR3: TGTGCCAGCAGTGTTAGAGAGTACGACAATGAGCAGTTCTTC. V is TRBV2 and J is TRBJ2-1; D remains ambiguous. This CDR3 has 14 amino acids. V lost 4 bases, J lost 5 bases, and 12 bases lay in between. The V gene's germline CDR1 is SNHLY and CDR2 FYNNEI. The variable domain in full, completed from reference TRBV2 and TRBJ2-1, reads EPEVTQTPSHQVTQMGQEVILRCVPISNHLYFYWYRQILGQKVEFLVSFYNNEISEKSEIFDDQFSVERPDGSNFTLKIRSTKLEDSAMYFCASSVREYDNEQFFGPGTRLTVL.

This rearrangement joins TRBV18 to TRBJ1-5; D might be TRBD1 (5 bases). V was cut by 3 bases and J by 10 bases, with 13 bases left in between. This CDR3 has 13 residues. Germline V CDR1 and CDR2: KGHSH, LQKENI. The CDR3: CASSPGAWGPQHF. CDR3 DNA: TGTGCCAGCTCACCTGGGGCCTGGGGACCCCAGCATTTT.

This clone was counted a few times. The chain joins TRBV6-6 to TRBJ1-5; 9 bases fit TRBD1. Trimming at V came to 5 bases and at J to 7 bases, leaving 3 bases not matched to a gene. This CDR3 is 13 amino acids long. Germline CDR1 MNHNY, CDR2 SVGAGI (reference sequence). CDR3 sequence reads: CASSAGQGQPQHF. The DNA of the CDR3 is TGTGCCAGCAGTGCGGGACAGGGACAGCCCCAGCATTTT.

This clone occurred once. The CDR3 DNA reads TGTGCCAGCAGCCAATGGGGGAACACTGAAGCTTTCTTT. This sequence encodes CASSQWGNTEAFF. This sequence joins TRBV3-1 (or the pseudogene TRBV3-2) and TRBJ1-1; D not resolved. Trimming shortened V by 2 bases and J by 1 base, and 5 bases separated the two germline ends. The CDR3 contains 13 residues. Germline V gene lookup returns CDR1 LGHDT and CDR2 YNNKEL (reference sequence).

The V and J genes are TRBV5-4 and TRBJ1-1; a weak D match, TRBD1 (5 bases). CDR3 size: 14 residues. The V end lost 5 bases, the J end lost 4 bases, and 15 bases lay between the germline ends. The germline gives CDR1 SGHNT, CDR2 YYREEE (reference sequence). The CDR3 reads CASSSPMGGTEAFF. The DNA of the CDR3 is TGTGCCAGCAGTTCTCCCATGGGGGGCACTGAAGCTTTCTTT.

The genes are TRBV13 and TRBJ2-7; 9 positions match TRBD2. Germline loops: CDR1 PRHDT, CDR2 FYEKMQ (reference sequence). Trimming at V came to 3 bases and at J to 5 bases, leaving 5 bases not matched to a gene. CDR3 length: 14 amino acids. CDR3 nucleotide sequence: TGTGCCAGCAGCTTGGGCGGGAGGGCCCACGAGCAGTACTTC. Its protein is CASSLGGRAHEQYF.

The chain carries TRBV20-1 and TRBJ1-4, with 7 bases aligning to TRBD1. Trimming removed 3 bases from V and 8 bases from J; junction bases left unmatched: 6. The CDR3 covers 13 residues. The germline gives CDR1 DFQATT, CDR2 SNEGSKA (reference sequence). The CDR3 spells CSASKGGNEKLFF. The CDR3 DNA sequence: TGCAGTGCTAGTAAAGGGGGCAACGAAAAACTGTTTTTT.

The CDR3, as DNA: TGTGCCAGCAGCTTGTCGGGGGGGTTCACTGAAGCTTTCTTT. This gives the protein CASSLSGGFTEAFF. This chain uses TRBV7-9 with TRBJ1-1; TRBD1 is a possible D gene (5 bases). This CDR3 has 14 amino acids. The V and J ends lost 3 bases and 4 bases respectively, with 12 bases between them. Germline-derived CDR1 and CDR2 are SEHNR and FQNEAQ (reference sequence).

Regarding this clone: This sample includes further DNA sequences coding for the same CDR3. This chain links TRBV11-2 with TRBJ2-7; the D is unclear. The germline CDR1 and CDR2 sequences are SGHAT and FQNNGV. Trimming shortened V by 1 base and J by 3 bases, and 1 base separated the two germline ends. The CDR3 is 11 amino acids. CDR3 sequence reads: CASSLVYEQYF. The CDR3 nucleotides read TGTGCCAGCAGCTTAGTCTACGAGCAGTACTTC. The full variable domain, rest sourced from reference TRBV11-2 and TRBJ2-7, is EAGVAQSPRYKIIEKRQSVAFWCNPISGHATLYWYQQILGQGPKLLIQFQNNGVVDDSQLPKDRFSAERLKGVDSTLKIQPAKLEDSAVYLCASSLVYEQYFGPGTRLTVT.